Below, 9 T cell receptor beta chains from the same sample are listed, as sequenced in a study of early T cells in non-severe SARS-CoV-2 infection. TCRdb itself ran the 5' RACE reads through MiXCR, one entry per CDR3 protein. The table shows 70,000 or so distinct CDR3 sequences, with roughly an eighth occurring only once. Material for sequencing was whole blood. These receptor sequences come from an adult who was a healthcare worker with PCR-confirmed SARS-CoV-2 infection or an uninfected control (not recorded which).

The chain uses TRBV5-1 and TRBJ2-3; 7 bases fit TRBD2. Trimming at V came to 1 base and at J to 3 bases, leaving 2 bases not matched to a gene. The CDR3 totals 14 residues. Germline V CDR1 and CDR2: SGHRS, YFSETQ. The DNA of the CDR3 is TGCGCCAGCAGCTTGTCGCGGGGGACAGATACGCAGTATTTT. Its translation is CASSLSRGTDTQYF.

This clonotype was seen ten or more times. The chain uses TRBV11-2 and TRBJ2-3, with 13 bases identical to TRBD2. CDR1 SGHAT and CDR2 FQNNGV come from the germline V gene. This CDR3 has 18 amino acids. Trimming removed 2 bases from V and 0 bases from J; junction bases left unmatched: 5. This CDR3 is CASSLRLAGGLSTDTQYF. DNA for the CDR3: TGTGCCAGCAGCTTACGACTAGCGGGGGGCCTAAGCACAGATACGCAGTATTTT.

The rearrangement links TRBV29-1 to TRBJ1-1, with 8 bases that match TRBD1. Germline V gene lookup returns CDR1 SQVTM and CDR2 ANQGSEA. The CDR3 runs 13 residues. Losses at the gene ends were 8 bases for V and 2 bases for J; bases not matched to a gene: 7. The CDR3 loop is CSFQGTGNTEAFF. The CDR3 coding sequence is TGCAGCTTCCAGGGGACAGGCAACACTGAAGCTTTCTTT.

This clonotype has at least ten counts. J is TRBJ1-5 and V is TRBV28, with D possibly being TRBD1 (6 bases). Germline CDR1 and CDR2: MDHEN and SYDVKM. There are 15 residues in the CDR3. V gave up 2 bases and J gave up 7 bases, with 15 bases separating them. For the CDR3, the DNA is TGTGCCAGCAGTTTAATAACGGAGGGGGGGCAGCCCCAGCATTTT. This encodes CASSLITEGGQPQHF.

This clonotype has a handful of counts. The rearrangement links TRBV11-2 to TRBJ1-5; maybe TRBD1 (6 bases). CDR1 SGHAT and CDR2 FQNNGV come from the germline V gene. The CDR3 covers 13 residues. Trimming took 0 bases from V and 9 from J, leaving 9 bases between them. The DNA of the CDR3 is TGTGCCAGCAGCTTAGAGCCGACAGGGCCCCAGCATTTT. Translation gives CASSLEPTGPQHF.

Only a few counts were recorded for this clonotype. The chain carries TRBV6-6 and TRBJ2-7; 8 nucleotides align to TRBD2. The trim removed 7 bases at V and 2 bases at J, leaving 4 bases unmatched. This CDR3 comprises 13 residues. Germline loops: CDR1 MNHNY, CDR2 SVGAGI (reference sequence). The CDR3, as DNA: TGTGCCAGCATCGGTAGCGGGGCCTACGAGCAGTACTTC. Translated, it gives CASIGSGAYEQYF.

This clonotype was counted ten times or more. V is TRBV2 and J is TRBJ2-7, with a tentative D call TRBD1 (5 bases). V dropped 3 bases and J dropped 0 bases, with 9 bases sitting between them. Germline V gives CDR1 SNHLY, CDR2 FYNNEI. CDR3 size: 14 residues. In DNA form, the CDR3 reads TGTGCCAGCAGTGACAGGGAAAGCTCCTACGAGCAGTACTTC. Its translation is CASSDRESSYEQYF. Variable domain in full (rest from reference TRBV2 and TRBJ2-7): EPEVTQTPSHQVTQMGQEVILRCVPISNHLYFYWYRQILGQKVEFLVSFYNNEISEKSEIFDDQFSVERPDGSNFTLKIRSTKLEDSAMYFCASSDRESSYEQYFGPGTRLTVT.

This clonotype turned up a few times. The gene calls are TRBV28 and TRBJ1-4, with 11 bases matching TRBD1. Germline trimming cut 1 base from V and 10 bases from J; bases unmatched to any gene: 8. CDR1 is MDHEN and CDR2 is SYDVKM in the germline V gene. The CDR3 runs to 16 residues. The CDR3 DNA reads TGTGCCAGCAGTTTATTTCGGACAGGGGGCTACGGAAAACTGTTTTTT. Its translation is CASSLFRTGGYGKLFF.

Many counts were recorded for this clonotype. In DNA form, the CDR3 reads TGTGCCAGCAGCTTAGAAGGGGGCGCGGTCACCATATATTTT. Translated: CASSLEGGAVTIYF. This rearrangement joins TRBV7-9 to TRBJ1-3; 7 nucleotides line up with TRBD1. The trim removed 1 base at V and 9 bases at J, leaving 6 bases unmatched. CDR1 is SEHNR and CDR2 is FQNEAQ in the germline V gene (reference sequence). There are 14 residues in the CDR3.